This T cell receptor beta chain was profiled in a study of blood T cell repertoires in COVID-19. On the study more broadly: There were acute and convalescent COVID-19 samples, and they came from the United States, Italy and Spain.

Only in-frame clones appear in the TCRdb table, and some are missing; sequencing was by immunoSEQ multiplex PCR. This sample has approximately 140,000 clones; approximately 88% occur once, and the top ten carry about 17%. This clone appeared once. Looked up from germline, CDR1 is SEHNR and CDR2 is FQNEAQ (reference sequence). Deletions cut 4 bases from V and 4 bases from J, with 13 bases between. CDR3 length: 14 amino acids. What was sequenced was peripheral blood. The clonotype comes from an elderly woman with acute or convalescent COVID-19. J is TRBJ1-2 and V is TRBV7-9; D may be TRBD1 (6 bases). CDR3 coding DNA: TGTGCCAGCAGCTCTCTGTCAGGGGCCTATGGCTACACCTTC. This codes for CASSSLSGAYGYTF.